These T cell receptor beta chains were read from a single sample in a study of metastatic and nonmetastatic thyroid tumors. TCRdb re-called the PCR reads with MiXCR. The sample holds about 38,000 clones, more than 45% seen once. Sequencing was performed on tumor tissue. Receptors were obtained from a male donor with papillary thyroid cancer or a benign thyroid nodule (not recorded which). Some clones in this sample may be carry-over from other donors' samples. The CDR3 runs from the conserved cysteine through the conserved F or W. The D gene is left open where the match is weak. Expanded clones get a size class; other rows say once, few or many, or leave the size out.

>TRBV30|TRBJ2-3|NA|NA
TGTGCCTGGACTACCGGGACACTCAGCACAGATACGCAGTATTTT
CAWTTGTLSTDTQYF
>TRBV5-1|TRBJ2-3|TRBD1|NA
TGCGCCAGCAGGGGAACCGGGACAGGGGGAGATACGCAGTATTTT
CASRGTGTGGDTQYF
>TRBV6-1|TRBJ2-2|TRBD1|NA
TGTGCCAGCCTCCCTGGGACAGCGAACACCGGGGAGCTTTTTTTT
CASLPGTANTGELFF
>TRBV14|TRBJ2-1|NA|medium-sized
TGTGCCAGCAGCCAAGAGTGGACTACGCAACCTTACTTC
CASSQEWTTQPYF
>TRBV30|TRBJ1-1|NA|NA
TGTGCCTGGAGTGTACTTCAGGGACGGACTGAAGCTTTCTTT
CAWSVLQGRTEAFF
>TRBV28|TRBJ1-5|TRBD1|NA
TGTGCCAGCAGCCAAGTACAGGGGGGCAATCAGCCCCAGCATTTT
CASSQVQGGNQPQHF
>TRBV7-9|TRBJ1-4|TRBD1|few
TGTGCCAGCAGCAGACAGGGTATCGAGGCTAATGAAAAACTGTTTTTT
CASSRQGIEANEKLFF
>TRBV6-2/TRBV6-3|TRBJ2-3|TRBD2|few
TGTGCCAGCAGTTACACGGCGGGAGTTAGCACAGATACGCAGTATTTT
CASSYTAGVSTDTQYF
>TRBV5-1|TRBJ1-1|NA|NA
TGCGCCAGCAGCCCCCTGGAGGGGGGAACTGAAGCTTTCTTT
CASSPLEGGTEAFF
>TRBV20-1|TRBJ2-7|NA|NA
TGCAGTGCTAGGGCGAGGGTCAATGGGATCTCCTACGAGCAGTACTTC
CSARARVNGISYEQYF
>TRBV30|TRBJ2-2|NA|NA
TGTGCCTGGAGTATAAACACCGGGGAGCTGTTTTTT
CAWSINTGELFF
>TRBV5-6|TRBJ1-6|NA|NA
TGTGCCAGCAGCTTGGTGGACGGACGGCAAAATTCACCCCTCCACTTT
CASSLVDGRQNSPLHF
>TRBV18|TRBJ2-3|NA|NA
TGTGCCAGCTCCCCGGACTACCTTAGCACAGATACGCAGTATTTT
CASSPDYLSTDTQYF
>TRBV6-6|TRBJ1-1|TRBD1|NA
TGTGCCAGCAGTTACGACAGGGAGTGGGGGACTGAAGCTTTCTTT
CASSYDREWGTEAFF
>TRBV20-1|TRBJ2-7|NA|NA
TGCAGTGCTAGGGTGGTCCCCCCGGGCGAGCAGTACTTC
CSARVVPPGEQYF
>TRBV6-2/TRBV6-3|TRBJ1-1|NA|NA
TGTGCCAGCAGTTACTCGTTCCAGGGAGGTGCTTTCTTT
CASSYSFQGGAFF